What follows are 2 T cell receptor beta chains derived from one specimen sequenced in a study of blood T cells in healthy people across ages. For the second PCR, which ran for roughly 7 to 11 cycles, a sample-barcoded 5' primer and a J-beta primer mix were used. Each CDR3 protein gets one entry after TCRdb re-called the 5' RACE reads with MiXCR. The table shows 450,000 to 650,000 distinct CDR3 sequences, with nearly 25% occurring only once. The same specimen was also included in a second study, on T cells of mothers and their children.

The sequencing input was blood. Receptors originate from a boy under 18 in good health.

This clonotype was counted between two and nine times. The chain is built from TRBV6-5 and TRBJ2-5; D unresolved. The J call is in doubt because the DNA end fits TRBJ2-7 better. The CDR3 is 13 amino acids. Germline CDR1 reads MNHEY; CDR2 reads SVGAGI. The CDR3 DNA is TGTGCCAGCAGTGGCGACACTCCCTACGAGCAGTACTTC. It specifies CASSGDTPYEQYF.

This clonotype was observed a handful of times. The chain employs TRBV2 and TRBJ2-1, with a weak D call TRBD1 (5 bases). V was pared by 1 base and J by 2 bases, with 15 bases between. This CDR3 has 17 residues. The germline CDR1 and CDR2 sequences are SNHLY and FYNNEI. The DNA for the CDR3 is TGTGCCAGCAGTGAAGGCGCAGGGTTCGGAACCTACAATGAGCAGTTCTTC. Translation gives CASSEGAGFGTYNEQFF.